This T cell receptor (beta chain) appears in the sequencing data of a study of cytomegalovirus exposure and HLA in healthy donors. The V end lost 1 base, the J end lost 2 bases, and 9 bases lay between the germline ends. Germline V CDR1 and CDR2: SGHVS, FNYEAQ. The CDR3 length is 14 residues. Primers included in the PCR were 60 Vbeta and 13 Jbeta primers. Profiled with immunoSEQ multiplex PCR; TCRdb holds only in-frame clones, not every one. The sample lists 200,000 to 250,000 clones, over 65% seen once, with 1.3% in the top ten. The sequenced sample was PBMCs. V usage is TRBV7-6 and J usage is TRBJ2-7; D is possibly TRBD1 (5 bases). This TCR derives from a human donor in good health. DNA for the CDR3: TGTGCCAGCAGCTTAGGGGGCGGTACCTACGAGCAGTACTTC. Its protein is CASSLGGGTYEQYF.